This TCR beta chain derives from a study of beta chain features in type 1 diabetes. A CD45RO/CCR7/CD25/CD127/CD95/CD27 panel sorted naive, central memory, regulatory and stem cell-like memory CD4+ cells. TCRB transcripts that were expressed got sequenced, as all of the isolated RNA had been reverse transcribed. Profiling relied on immunoSEQ multiplex PCR, and the TCRdb table lists in-frame clones only, not all of them. The sample consists of about 52,000 clones, roughly 40% of them appearing once. Whole-study results and caveats: Insertions at VDJ junctions were less frequent in type 1 diabetes patients. These patients also deleted more nucleotides at the same junctions. A moderate, significant TCRB CDR3 shortening appeared in type 1 diabetes across four CD4+ subsets.

As to this clone: No antigen is known for it.

Sequencing input: Tregs from blood. The TCR sequence derives from a man aged 30 to 45 with type 1 diabetes.

Here the CDR3 DNA reads TGTGCCAGCTCACCCGGACTAGCGGGAGCGGATGAGCAGTTCTTC. It encodes CASSPGLAGADEQFF. This chain connects TRBV18 to TRBJ2-1; TRBD2 matches at 13 bases. After removal of 3 bases from V and 8 bases from J, the junction contained 4 bases not matched to a gene. Germline values: CDR1 KGHSH, CDR2 LQKENI. This CDR3 is 15 amino acids long.